This entry concerns a single T cell receptor (beta chain). No antigen is known for it. Within one base of it there is no much larger clone, and no base qualities were kept. Collaborating institutions collected whole blood in K2EDTA tubes following their own protocols. Collaborator samples were shipped for TCRbeta analysis as frozen whole blood, isolated PBMCs, or DNA extracted from either sample type. In the germline V gene, CDR1 corresponds to MNHEY and CDR2 to SVGAGI. CDR3 length: 13 amino acids, cysteine to phenylalanine. The read is trimmed to its CDR3 DNA, 39 bases read in frame from base 1. V is reduced by 5 bases and J by 4 bases, leaving a spacing of 8 bases between them. The immunoSEQ Assay, a bias-controlled multiplex PCR, was used to amplify TCRbeta CDR3 regions from genomic DNA. The authors processed their data as follows. Nucleated cell counts per sample were estimated from amplification of reference gene primers within the assay. Sequence reads were collapsed and filtered to measure the absolute abundance of every unique TCRbeta CDR3 rearrangement. For each sample, productive Simpson clonality was calculated by taking the square root of Simpson's diversity index across productive rearrangements. TCRdb provides this immuneACCESS table in a form limited to in-frame rearrangements. Some clones are lacking; in checked studies, under half of them reflect an unresolved V gene, and why the rest are absent is not known. The D gene and trimming were derived from the DNA, and the V and J assignments and clone size from that table. Present in this sample are about 140,000 clones, roughly four fifths of which were seen just once. Over 7% of the sample is held by the ten biggest clonotypes.

These data belong to a study of blood T cell repertoires in COVID-19 (dated by TCRdb to 2019 to 2021). For the study in its entirety: Samples covering the acute and convalescent phases of COVID-19 were provided by collaborators in the United States, Italy and Spain. The sample metadata nearly always contained a de-identified subject ID, COVID-19 status, age in years and sex. The dataset comprised deeply sampled blood TCRbeta repertoires from subjects exposed to, actively infected with, or recovered from COVID-19. A freely available public database, intended as a resource for researchers studying the immune response to SARS-CoV-2, is where the repertoires were released. Samples came from the ongoing ImmuneRACE study (first 160 participants) plus 1,254 subjects from 6 global collaborators. Where available, HLA class I and class II types were obtained from metadata supplied by the sample provider rather than from assay-based typing. The prospective study material was composed of cDNA or gDNA derived from T cells, B-cell-depleted T cells, or PBMCs. General findings and caveats noted by the study authors: The quantity of clinical and demographic metadata differed by source and by participant and was supplied without curation.

The chain is encoded by TRBV6-5 joined to TRBJ2-2, with a weak D call of TRBD1 (6 bases match). This clonotype originated in a human donor in a cohort sampled during active COVID-19. Sequencing used peripheral blood. The CDR3 has the sequence CASSRGSTGELFF. At the DNA level, the sequence is TGTGCCAGCAGTAGGGGGTCCACCGGGGAGCTGTTTTTT.